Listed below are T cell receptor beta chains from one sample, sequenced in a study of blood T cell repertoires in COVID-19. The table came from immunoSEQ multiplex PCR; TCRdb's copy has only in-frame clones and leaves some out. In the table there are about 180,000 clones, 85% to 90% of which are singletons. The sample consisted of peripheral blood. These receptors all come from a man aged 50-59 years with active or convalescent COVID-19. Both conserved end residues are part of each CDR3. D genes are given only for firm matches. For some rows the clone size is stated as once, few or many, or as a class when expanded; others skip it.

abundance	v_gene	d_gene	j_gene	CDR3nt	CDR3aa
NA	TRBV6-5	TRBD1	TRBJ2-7	TGTGCCAGCAGGCCCGGGACAGGGGCCCCCGGCGAGCAGTACTTC	CASRPGTGAPGEQYF
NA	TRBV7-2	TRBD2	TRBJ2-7	TGTGCCAGCAGCTTTCATAGCGGGGGGGCCTACGAGCAGTACTTC	CASSFHSGGAYEQYF
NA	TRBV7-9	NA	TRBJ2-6	TGTGCCAGCAGCCCCAGGCTGTCCGGAGGGGGCACTGGGGCCAACGTCCTGACTTTC	CASSPRLSGGGTGANVLTF
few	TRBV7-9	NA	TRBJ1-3	TGTGCACCCGCGGGGGCTGGAAACACCATATATTTT	CAPAGAGNTIYF
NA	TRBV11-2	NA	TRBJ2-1	TGTGCCAGCAGCCTTGACAGTACTGAGCAGTTCTTC	CASSLDSTEQFF
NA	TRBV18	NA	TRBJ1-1	TGTGCCAGCTCAGAGACCCAGGGGCTGTACACTGAAGCTTTCTTT	CASSETQGLYTEAFF
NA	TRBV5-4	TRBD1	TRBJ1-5	TGTGCCAGCAGCTCACAGGGGGCCGGGAGCAATCAGCCCCAGCATTTT	CASSSQGAGSNQPQHF
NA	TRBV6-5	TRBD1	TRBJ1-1	TGTGCCAGCACCGGACAGGCCAACACTGAAGCTTTCTTT	CASTGQANTEAFF
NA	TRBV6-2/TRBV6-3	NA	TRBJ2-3	TGTGCCAGCAGTTACTCCCCGGAGGTAGATACGCAGTATTTT	CASSYSPEVDTQYF
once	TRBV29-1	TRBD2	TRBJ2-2	TGCAGCGTTCGGAGACTAGCGGGAGGGCGGGACACCGGGGAGCTGTTTTTT	CSVRRLAGGRDTGELFF
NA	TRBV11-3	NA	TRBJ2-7	TGTGCCAGCAGCTTAGTTGGGGCAAACGAGCAGTACTTC	CASSLVGANEQYF
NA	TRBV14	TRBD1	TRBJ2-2	TGTGCCAGCAGCCACAGAGGTGGGACAGGTCCCGGGGAGCTGTTTTTT	CASSHRGGTGPGELFF
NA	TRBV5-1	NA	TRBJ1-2	TGCGCCAGCAGCTCCGCCGGGAACGGCTACACCTTC	CASSSAGNGYTF
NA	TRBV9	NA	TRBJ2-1	TGTGCCAGCAGCGCGAGGACAGGCCTACGCGGGAAGAGCTCCTACAATGAGCAGTTCTTC	CASSARTGLRGKSSYNEQFF
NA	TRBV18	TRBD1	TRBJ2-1	TGTGCCAGCTCCCCCGGGACAGGGGTCTACAATGAGCAGTTCTTC	CASSPGTGVYNEQFF
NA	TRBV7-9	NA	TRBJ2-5	TGTGCCAGCAGCCCCCCCTGGGGGACTCGAGGAGGTTTCGAGACCCAGTACTTC	CASSPPWGTRGGFETQYF
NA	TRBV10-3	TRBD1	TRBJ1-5	TGTGCCATCAGTGAGACAGGGGACGGTCAGCCCCAGCATTTT	CAISETGDGQPQHF